These 22 T cell receptor beta chains were all obtained from the same sample, sequenced in a study of T cells after yellow fever vaccination. TCRdb independently ran MiXCR on the 5' RACE reads; one entry per CDR3 protein. Of roughly 500,000 distinct CDR3 sequences listed, about 19% are singletons. The specimen comprised PBMCs, sampled 15 days after the yellow fever booster vaccination. The receptors shown here come from a young man who received the YFV17D yellow fever vaccine.

The V call is TRBV29-1, the J call TRBJ2-7, with TRBD1 matching over 7 bases. The CDR3 contains 12 residues. Germline loops: CDR1 SQVTM, CDR2 ANQGSEA. The V and J ends lost 4 bases and 2 bases, in that order; junction bases with no gene match: 2. The CDR3 coding sequence is TGCAGCGTTGTTACAGGGGCCTACGAGCAGTACTTC. Its protein is CSVVTGAYEQYF.

This clonotype has more than one count but fewer than ten. V is TRBV19 and J is TRBJ2-5; D is uncertain. V gave up 3 bases and J gave up 2 bases, with 10 bases separating them. In germline, CDR1 is LNHDA, CDR2 SQIVND (reference sequence). The length of the CDR3 is 14 residues. The CDR3 coding sequence is TGTGCCAGTAGTATTATGGCAGCGCAAGAGACCCAGTACTTC. Translated: CASSIMAAQETQYF. The complete variable domain, with remaining parts taken from reference TRBV19 and TRBJ2-5, reads DGGITQSPKYLFRKEGQNVTLSCEQNLNHDAMYWYRQDPGQGLRLIYYSQIVNDFQKGDIAEGYSVSREKKESFPLTVTSAQKNPTAFYLCASSIMAAQETQYFGPGTRLLVL.

This clonotype was counted only a few times. This rearrangement joins TRBV30 to TRBJ2-1, with D tentatively TRBD1 (6 bases). The V end was cut by 2 bases, the J end by 10 bases, with 12 bases between. CDR3 length: 12 residues. Germline CDR1 is GTSNPN and CDR2 is SVGIG (reference sequence). In nucleotides, the CDR3 is TGTGCCTGGAGTTACAGGGTCAAAGAGCAGTTCTTC. It codes for CAWSYRVKEQFF.

This clonotype turned up a few times. The chain joins TRBV12-3 or TRBV12-4 to TRBJ1-1; no firm D call. V shed 3 bases and J shed 4 bases, with 9 bases lying between them. The CDR3 is made up of 13 amino acids. CDR3: CASSFNGGTEAFF. Here the CDR3 DNA reads TGTGCCAGCAGTTTCAACGGCGGCACTGAAGCTTTCTTT.

The CDR3 nucleotides are TGTGCCAGCAGCCATCCCGGGCGGGGGGCGCGAGATGAGCAGTTCTTC. This codes for CASSHPGRGARDEQFF. The chain couples TRBV5-4 to TRBJ2-1, with 8 bases that match TRBD2. V was pared by 4 bases and J by 8 bases, with 14 bases of the junction left unmatched. The CDR3 has 16 amino acids. Germline assignment: CDR1 SGHNT and CDR2 YYREEE (reference sequence).

Here the CDR3 reads CAWSVGSVYGYTF. The CDR3 bases are TGTGCCTGGAGTGTAGGGTCGGTCTATGGCTACACCTTC. This chain uses TRBV30 with TRBJ1-2; D uncertain. The CDR3 runs 13 residues. Looked up from germline, CDR1 is GTSNPN and CDR2 is SVGIG (reference sequence). The V and J ends lost 0 bases and 4 bases respectively, with 9 bases between them.

A few counts support this clonotype. The J gene is TRBJ2-2, the V gene TRBV6-5, with 10 bases fitting TRBD2. From germline, CDR1 is MNHEY and CDR2 SVGAGI. The CDR3 runs to 16 residues. The V segment lost 4 bases and the J segment 1 base; nucleotides outside the gene matches: 3. CDR3 sequence reads: CASSSWTSGNTGELFF. DNA of the CDR3: TGTGCCAGCAGTTCGTGGACTAGCGGGAACACCGGGGAGCTGTTTTTT.

In this sample, this clonotype turned up a few times. The V gene is TRBV29-1, the J gene TRBJ1-1; possibly TRBD1 for D (5 bases). CDR1 is SQVTM, CDR2 ANQGSEA, per germline. CDR3 length: 17 amino acids. V shed 0 bases and J shed 1 base, with 18 bases lying between them. This CDR3 reads CSVEDHDSHLRNTEAFF. CDR3 DNA: TGCAGCGTTGAAGATCACGACAGTCACCTTAGGAACACTGAAGCTTTCTTT.

The rearrangement joins TRBV13 to TRBJ2-6; 8 bases match TRBD1. V lost 10 bases, J lost 2 bases, and 7 bases stayed unmatched. Germline V lookup: CDR1 PRHDT, CDR2 FYEKMQ (reference sequence). The CDR3 is made up of 15 amino acids. The CDR3 spells CATQGALPGANVLTF. The CDR3 DNA reads as TGTGCCACCCAGGGGGCGCTTCCTGGGGCCAACGTCCTGACTTTC.

Only a few counts were recorded for this clonotype. The V and J genes are TRBV30 and TRBJ1-6; no clear D. CDR1 is GTSNPN and CDR2 is SVGIG in the germline V gene (reference sequence). The ends were cut back, 4 bases at V and 3 bases at J, with 13 bases in the middle. There are 15 residues in the CDR3. CDR3 DNA sequence: TGTGCCTGGACCCAGGAGGGCCTCTATAATTCACCCCTCCACTTT. It is translated as CAWTQEGLYNSPLHF.

The sample holds a few counts of this clonotype. This chain links TRBV7-6 with TRBJ2-3, with D unresolved. Germline-derived CDR1 and CDR2 are SGHVS and FNYEAQ. The CDR3 totals 13 residues. V was cut by 6 bases and J by 4 bases, with 11 bases left in between. The CDR3 DNA sequence: TGTGCCAGCAGTAAAAGAACGCCAGATACGCAGTATTTT. Translating it yields CASSKRTPDTQYF.

This clonotype was detected a few times. This chain connects TRBV5-5 to TRBJ1-1; D not certain. The CDR3 spans 14 residues. V was trimmed by 2 bases and J by 10 bases, leaving 18 bases between them. The germline CDR1 and CDR2 sequences are SGHKS and YYEKEE (reference sequence). CDR3 sequence: CASSFGSPSLVAFF. DNA for the CDR3: TGTGCCAGCAGCTTTGGGAGCCCCTCGTTGGTAGCTTTCTTT.

This chain joins TRBV27 and TRBJ2-1; D is unclear. This CDR3 comprises 14 residues. Looked up from germline, CDR1 is MNHEY and CDR2 is SMNVEV (reference sequence). V was cut by 0 bases and J by 9 bases, with 12 bases left in between. CDR3 nucleotides: TGTGCCAGCAGTTTATCGACCTGGGGTGGTGAGCAGTTCTTC. Translating it yields CASSLSTWGGEQFF.

The J gene is TRBJ2-3, the V gene TRBV7-2, with TRBD2 identical over 13 bases. The CDR3 covers 17 residues. After removal of 4 bases from V and 4 bases from J, the junction contained 8 bases not matched to a gene. From germline, CDR1 is SGHTA and CDR2 FQGNSA. The CDR3 bases are TGTGCCAGCAGCTGGGGGACTAGCGGGATCGGGTCAGATACGCAGTATTTT. It specifies CASSWGTSGIGSDTQYF.

The gene calls are TRBV12-3 or TRBV12-4 and TRBJ2-2; no reliable D call. This CDR3 contains 15 residues. V lost 3 bases and J lost 4, with 12 bases in between. The CDR3 sequence: CASSFAEAPTGELFF. In nucleotides, the CDR3 is TGTGCCAGCAGTTTCGCTGAAGCCCCCACCGGGGAGCTGTTTTTT.

V is TRBV11-3 and J is TRBJ2-7; 12 bases are a match to TRBD2. The CDR3 loop spans 17 amino acids. V lost 5 bases to trimming and J lost 2 bases; unmatched junction nucleotides: 10. Germline V gene lookup returns CDR1 SGHNT and CDR2 YENEEA. Here the CDR3 DNA reads TGTGCCAGCAGCCCGGGACTAGCGGGCCCCTATCCCTACGAGCAGTACTTC. Protein: CASSPGLAGPYPYEQYF.

This clonotype was observed a handful of times. The chain has TRBV20-1 and TRBJ1-1; D might be TRBD1 (5 bases). The V end was cut by 4 bases, the J end by 1 base, with 13 bases between. The CDR3 totals 14 residues. Germline V gives CDR1 DFQATT, CDR2 SNEGSKA (reference sequence). The CDR3 sequence is CSANRGMGNTEAFF. The DNA for the CDR3 is TGCAGTGCTAACCGGGGCATGGGGAACACTGAAGCTTTCTTT.

This clonotype was seen many times. The rearrangement links TRBV7-2 to TRBJ2-7, with D uncertain. Trimming removed 5 bases at V and 0 bases at J, with 8 bases between. This CDR3 contains 13 residues. Germline CDR1 is SGHTA and CDR2 is FQGNSA. The CDR3 loop reads CASSPGPSYEQYF. As DNA, the CDR3 is TGTGCCAGCAGCCCAGGCCCCTCCTACGAGCAGTACTTC.

The gene calls are TRBV6-5 and TRBJ2-6; D might be TRBD1 (5 bases). The CDR3 extends over 16 amino acids. Germline V gene data show CDR1 as MNHEY and CDR2 as SVGAGI. The ends were cut back, 0 bases at V and 2 bases at J, with 8 bases in the middle. The CDR3 sequence: CASSYSLGAGANVLTF. DNA for the CDR3: TGTGCCAGCAGTTACTCTTTAGGGGCTGGGGCCAACGTCCTGACTTTC.

In this sample, this clonotype turned up a few times. The chain carries TRBV7-2 and TRBJ2-5; D not certain. Trimming left V 5 bases short and J 5 bases short, with 9 bases between. Germline assignment: CDR1 SGHTA and CDR2 FQGNSA. The CDR3 runs to 12 residues. The DNA of the CDR3 is TGTGCCAGCAGCCCGAGGCTTGAGACCCAGTACTTC. It translates to CASSPRLETQYF.

In this sample, this clonotype turned up a few times. The chain employs TRBV21-1 and TRBJ1-6; the D segment call TRBD1 is taken from the table without a DNA check. TRBV21-1 is a pseudogene locus. The CDR3 sequence is 14 residues long. The CDR3 spells CASSKPDRGGPLHF. The CDR3 DNA reads as TGTGCCAGCAGCAAACCAGACAGGGGTGGACCCCTCCACTTT.

This clonotype was seen only a few times. The genes are TRBV20-1 and TRBJ2-3, with 7 nucleotides matching TRBD1. Germline assignment: CDR1 DFQATT and CDR2 SNEGSKA (reference sequence). Trimming cost V 1 base and J 6 bases; bases outside gene matches: 10. This CDR3 region has 15 residues. The CDR3 nucleotides read TGCAGTGCTAGAGGTGGTGACAGGGTACACGATACGCAGTATTTT. It translates to CSARGGDRVHDTQYF.